This passage covers 16 T cell receptor beta chains from one sample sequenced in a study of cytomegalovirus exposure and HLA in healthy donors. The PCR was carried out with 60 Vbeta primers and 13 Jbeta primers. Repertoires were generated with immunoSEQ multiplex PCR, while TCRdb's copy carries only in-frame clones and drops some. This table holds some 91,000 clones, 86% found once. Source material: PBMCs. These receptors were taken from a man younger than 40 in good health and CMV-seropositive.

This chain links TRBV7-9 with TRBJ2-5, with 11 nucleotides matching TRBD1. The germline V gene encodes CDR1 SEHNR and CDR2 FQNEAQ (reference sequence). The CDR3 extends over 15 amino acids. V was clipped by 4 bases and J by 4 bases; unmatched bases: 5. CDR3 DNA sequence: TGTGCCAGCAGCTCAGGGACAGGGGGGGGAGAGACCCAGTACTTC. Translated, it gives CASSSGTGGGETQYF.

V and J are TRBV10-3 and TRBJ2-2; tentative D call: TRBD1 (6 bases). The CDR3 runs to 17 residues. Looked up from germline, CDR1 is ENHRY and CDR2 is SYGVKD. With 3 bases removed from V and 3 bases from J, the gap between germline ends came to 17 bases. The CDR3 DNA sequence: TGTGCCATCAGTGACCCCTATGGACAGATTTACACCGGGGAGCTGTTTTTT. Its translation: CAISDPYGQIYTGELFF.

This rearrangement joins TRBV2 to TRBJ2-5; D perhaps matches TRBD2 (7 bases). The CDR3 extends over 14 amino acids. The germline V and J ends were trimmed by 6 bases and 4 bases, with 15 bases remaining between them. Germline V gene sequence: CDR1 SNHLY, CDR2 FYNNEI. CDR3 in amino acids: CASRRGGAGETQYF. The CDR3 DNA reads TGTGCCAGCAGAAGGGGGGGGGCGGGAGAGACCCAGTACTTC.

The J gene is TRBJ1-3, the V gene TRBV4-1, with D possibly matching TRBD1 (6 bases). The CDR3 sequence is 16 residues long. CDR1 is MGHRA, CDR2 YSYEKL, per germline. Trimming took 2 bases from V and 0 from J, leaving 11 bases between them. The CDR3 is CASSQQGRHSGNTIYF. DNA for the CDR3: TGCGCCAGCAGCCAACAGGGGCGACACTCTGGAAACACCATATATTTT.

The rearrangement joins TRBV28 to TRBJ1-5, with D possibly TRBD1 on 6 matching bases. The germline V and J ends were trimmed by 5 bases and 9 bases, with 17 bases remaining between them. This CDR3 region has 14 residues. The V gene's germline CDR1 is MDHEN and CDR2 SYDVKM. The CDR3 DNA follows: TGTGCCAGCAGTCGTGGACAGCCCCATGCGCCCCAGCATTTT. Amino acids: CASSRGQPHAPQHF.

This chain joins TRBV2 and TRBJ1-5, with TRBD1 as a possible D gene (5 bases). Between the trimmed V and J ends, which lost 3 bases and 2 bases, there was a span of 14 bases. This CDR3 contains 16 residues. Germline CDR1 reads SNHLY; CDR2 reads FYNNEI. This chain's CDR3 is CASSDEAGGGNQPQHF. CDR3 nucleotides: TGTGCCAGCAGTGATGAGGCGGGGGGTGGCAATCAGCCCCAGCATTTT.

V gene TRBV7-2 combines with J gene TRBJ1-3, with 7 bases that match TRBD1. The CDR3 sequence is 16 residues long. Germline CDR1 and CDR2: SGHTA and FQGNSA. V trimming: 5 bases; J trimming: 1 base; junction bases outside the gene matches: 8. CDR3 sequence (DNA): TGTGCCAGCAGCCCGGACAGGCTCCTTTCTGGAAACACCATATATTTT. Encoded protein: CASSPDRLLSGNTIYF.

The sample holds one count of this clone. CDR3 sequence reads: CASSYSITYGYTF. CDR3 coding DNA: TGTGCCAGCAGTTACTCCATAACTTATGGCTACACCTTC. The rearrangement links TRBV6-5 to TRBJ1-2; D is unresolved. Trimming stripped 0 bases from V and 5 bases from J, with 7 bases between. Per germline, CDR1 MNHEY and CDR2 SVGAGI. The length of the CDR3 is 13 residues.

The genes are TRBV10-1 and TRBJ2-1, with TRBD2 identical over 8 bases. V lost 10 bases and J lost 6; bases outside the gene matches: 11. The CDR3 is made up of 14 amino acids. CDR1 is WNHNN, CDR2 SYGVQD, per germline (reference sequence). DNA for the CDR3: TGCGCCAATTGTATGTGCGGGAGGTCCAATGAGCAGTTCTTC. Encoded protein: CANCMCGRSNEQFF.

V and J are TRBV2 and TRBJ2-1; 8 nucleotides agree with TRBD1. Germline loops: CDR1 SNHLY, CDR2 FYNNEI. V gave up 6 bases and J gave up 4 bases; unmatched junction bases: 2. There are 13 residues in the CDR3. The CDR3 DNA sequence: TGTGCCAGCAGGGGGACAGGTTACAATGAGCAGTTCTTC. This encodes CASRGTGYNEQFF.

The genes are TRBV11-3 and TRBJ2-7, with D maybe TRBD1 (7 bases). Trimming left V 3 bases short and J 4 bases short, with 13 bases between. From germline, CDR1 is SGHNT and CDR2 YENEEA. The CDR3 runs to 14 residues. The CDR3 DNA is TGTGCCAGCAGCTTTTCCAGGGGGGTTTACGAGCAGTACTTC. The encoded protein is CASSFSRGVYEQYF.

The chain combines TRBV29-1 with TRBJ1-1; D uncertain. V dropped 4 bases and J dropped 0 bases, with 15 bases sitting between them. This CDR3 region has 15 residues. In germline, CDR1 is SQVTM, CDR2 ANQGSEA. The CDR3 here is CSVGEADGMNTEAFF. The CDR3 region has the DNA TGCAGCGTTGGGGAAGCGGACGGTATGAACACTGAAGCTTTCTTT.

The V gene is TRBV6-5, the J gene TRBJ2-1, with 7 bases fitting TRBD2. This CDR3 comprises 15 residues. Germline V gene sequence: CDR1 MNHEY, CDR2 SVGAGI. V dropped 2 bases and J dropped 4; count of bases not matched to a gene: 5. CDR3 nucleotides: TGTGCCAGCAGTTACGAGGGAGGGCCGTACAATGAGCAGTTCTTC. As protein: CASSYEGGPYNEQFF.

The chain recombines TRBV11-2 with TRBJ2-1; 11 nucleotides align to TRBD2. Looked up from germline, CDR1 is SGHAT and CDR2 is FQNNGV. The trim removed 6 bases at V and 1 base at J, leaving 2 bases unmatched. This CDR3 comprises 15 residues. The CDR3 DNA is TGTGCCAGCAGGGTAGCGGGAGGGTCCTACAATGAGCAGTTCTTC. It encodes CASRVAGGSYNEQFF.

In this sample, this clone turned up a few times. The chain carries TRBV6-4 and TRBJ2-5; tentatively, D is TRBD1 (6 bases). The germline gives CDR1 MRHNA, CDR2 SNTAGT. Trimming took 3 bases from V and 4 from J, leaving 9 bases between them. CDR3 length: 13 amino acids. CDR3: CASSEQGGETQYF. The CDR3 nucleotides read TGTGCCAGCAGTGAACAGGGCGGAGAGACCCAGTACTTC.

The chain combines TRBV27 with TRBJ1-5; D is perhaps TRBD1 (5 bases). CDR1 is MNHEY and CDR2 is SMNVEV in the germline V gene (reference sequence). The CDR3 consists of 16 residues. With 9 bases removed from V and 7 bases from J, the gap between germline ends came to 25 bases. This chain's CDR3 is CAREGSGRCLGQPQHF. The CDR3 nucleotides read TGTGCCAGAGAGGGGTCAGGGAGGTGTTTAGGCCAGCCCCAGCATTTT.